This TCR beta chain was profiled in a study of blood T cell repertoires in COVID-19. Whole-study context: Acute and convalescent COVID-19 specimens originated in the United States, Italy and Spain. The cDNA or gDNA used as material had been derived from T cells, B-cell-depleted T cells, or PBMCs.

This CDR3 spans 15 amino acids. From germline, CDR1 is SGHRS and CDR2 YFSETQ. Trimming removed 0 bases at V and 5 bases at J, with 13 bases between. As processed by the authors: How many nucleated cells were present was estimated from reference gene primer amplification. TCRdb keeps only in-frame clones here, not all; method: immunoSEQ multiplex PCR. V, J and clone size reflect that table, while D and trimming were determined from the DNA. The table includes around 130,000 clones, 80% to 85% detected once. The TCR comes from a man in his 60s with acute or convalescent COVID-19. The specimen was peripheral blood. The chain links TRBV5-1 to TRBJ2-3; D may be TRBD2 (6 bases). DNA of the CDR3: TGCGCCAGCAGCTTGGGCGGGACTCAAGGAGATACGCAGTATTTT. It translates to CASSLGGTQGDTQYF.